A single sample gave rise to the 21 T cell receptor beta chains below, sequenced in a study of cytomegalovirus exposure and HLA in healthy donors. PCR amplification relied on 60 Vbeta primers (plus 13 Jbeta primers). The repertoire was sequenced with immunoSEQ multiplex PCR; TCRdb's copy has only in-frame clones and lacks some. The sample has roughly 98,000 clones; approximately 74% are singletons. The specimen sequenced was PBMCs. The receptors shown here come from a female donor in good health and CMV-seropositive.

The DNA of the CDR3 is TGCGCCAGCAGCCTTGCGACTAGCCGGGCAAAAAATGAGCAGTTCTTC. It specifies CASSLATSRAKNEQFF. The chain uses TRBV5-1 and TRBJ2-1, with TRBD2 identical over 7 bases. The CDR3 consists of 16 residues. Germline trimming cut 4 bases from V and 7 bases from J; bases unmatched to any gene: 14. Per the germline V gene, CDR1 is SGHRS and CDR2 is YFSETQ.

The chain recombines TRBV23-1 with TRBJ1-2, with no clear D. TRBV23-1 is an ORF, and what it does is uncertain. The ends were cut back, 4 bases at V and 8 bases at J, with 17 bases in the middle. The CDR3 length is 14 residues. The CDR3 DNA follows: TGCGCCAGCAGTCCTATTCGTGGGAGATGGGGCTACACCTTC. Protein sequence: CASSPIRGRWGYTF.

This clone has only a few counts. Germline is not matched at one junction end, which may reflect a read error. CDR3 nucleotides: TGTGCCAGCAGTGAATCTTGGGGCCAGGGACTCCGTTTT. Amino acid sequence: CASSESWGQGLRF. The chain has TRBV6-1 and TRBJ1-6, with a weak D call TRBD1 (5 bases). Germline CDR1 and CDR2: MNHNS and SASEGT. The CDR3 sequence is 13 residues long.

The chain joins TRBV5-6 to TRBJ1-2; D call uncertain. V was shortened by 1 base and J by 5 bases, with 18 bases between the two germline ends. CDR3 length equals 16 residues. Germline values: CDR1 SGHDT, CDR2 YYEEEE. CDR3 bases: TGTGCCAGCAGCTTGCAAGCGGGAACAGAAATATATGGCTACACCTTC. Translating it yields CASSLQAGTEIYGYTF.

The chain carries TRBV6-4 and TRBJ2-1, with 7 bases lining up with TRBD2. The V segment lost 0 bases and the J segment 11 bases; nucleotides outside the gene matches: 19. The CDR3 runs 18 residues. CDR1 MRHNA and CDR2 SNTAGT come from the germline V gene. The CDR3 bases are TGTGCCAGCAGTGACTCGAGTCCGGGGGGTAGCGGGTCCGAGAAGCAGTTCTTC. This encodes CASSDSSPGGSGSEKQFF.

The chain employs TRBV5-4 and TRBJ2-1; 8 bases map to TRBD2. This CDR3 comprises 16 residues. The germline V gene has CDR1 SGHNT and CDR2 YYREEE (reference sequence). J was trimmed by 8 bases and V by 3 bases; bases with no gene match: 13. For the CDR3, the DNA is TGTGCCAGCAGCTCGCGATCCCGAACTAGCGGCGATGAGCAGTTCTTC. As protein: CASSSRSRTSGDEQFF.

The CDR3 reads CASSETANSPLHF. The CDR3 nucleotides read TGTGCCAGCAGTGAGACAGCTAATTCACCCCTCCACTTT. The rearrangement uses TRBV25-1 and TRBJ1-6; D is possibly TRBD1 (5 bases). V was shortened by 3 bases and J by 6 bases, with 6 bases between the two germline ends. This CDR3 spans 13 amino acids. Looked up from germline, CDR1 is MGHDK and CDR2 is SYGVNS.

The chain carries TRBV7-9 and TRBJ2-3; a possible D gene is TRBD2 (6 bases). From germline, CDR1 is SEHNR and CDR2 FQNEAQ (reference sequence). The CDR3 contains 15 residues. V lost 3 bases and J lost 1, with 11 bases in between. CDR3 residues: CASSLRDGGTDTQYF. The CDR3 nucleotides are TGTGCCAGCAGCTTGCGGGACGGAGGCACAGATACGCAGTATTTT. Full variable domain (missing parts from reference TRBV7-9 and TRBJ2-3): DTGVSQNPRHKITKRGQNVTFRCDPISEHNRLYWYRQTLGQGPEFLTYFQNEAQLEKSRLLSDRFSAERPKGSFSTLEIQRTEQGDSAMYLCASSLRDGGTDTQYFGPGTRLTVL.

The V and J genes are TRBV28 and TRBJ2-7, with D possibly TRBD1 on 5 matching bases. The CDR3 runs to 17 residues. Germline loops: CDR1 MDHEN, CDR2 SYDVKM. Trimming took off 6 bases at V and 0 bases at J, with 21 bases between the two ends. The CDR3 DNA is TGTGCCAGCAGAAGACTGGATGAGACAGTAATCTCCTACGAGCAGTACTTC. It codes for CASRRLDETVISYEQYF. Full variable domain (remainder filled in from reference TRBV28 and TRBJ2-7): DVKVTQSSRYLVKRTGEKVFLECVQDMDHENMFWYRQDPGLGLRLIYFSYDVKMKEKGDIPEGYSVSREKKERFSLILESASTNQTSMYLCASRRLDETVISYEQYFGPGTRLTVT.

This chain connects TRBV18 to TRBJ1-4; D might be TRBD1 (5 bases). Looked up from germline, CDR1 is KGHSH and CDR2 is LQKENI. The V gene lost 5 bases and the J gene lost 0 bases, with 7 bases spanning the gap. The CDR3 loop spans 14 amino acids. The CDR3: CASSLGATNEKLFF. The CDR3 nucleotides read TGTGCCAGCTCATTAGGGGCAACTAATGAAAAACTGTTTTTT.

The chain combines TRBV5-6 with TRBJ1-2; 10 nucleotides align to TRBD1. Germline V gives CDR1 SGHDT, CDR2 YYEEEE. V lost 4 bases, J lost 8 bases, and 17 bases stayed unmatched. The CDR3 has 17 residues. In DNA form, the CDR3 reads TGTGCCAGCAGCCCGGCCGGGACAGGGGTATTATCCTACGGCTACACCTTC. Translation gives CASSPAGTGVLSYGYTF. Full variable domain (missing parts from reference TRBV5-6 and TRBJ1-2): DAGVTQSPTHLIKTRGQQVTLRCSPKSGHDTVSWYQQALGQGPQFIFQYYEEEERQRGNFPDRFSGHQFPNYSSELNVNALLLGDSALYLCASSPAGTGVLSYGYTFGSGTRLTVV.

The chain carries TRBV7-2 and TRBJ2-4, with D maybe TRBD1 (6 bases). With 3 bases removed from V and 8 bases from J, the gap between germline ends came to 11 bases. This CDR3 has 13 amino acids. The V gene's germline CDR1 is SGHTA and CDR2 FQGNSA. Here the CDR3 reads CASSFSPGDIQYF. In DNA form, the CDR3 reads TGTGCCAGCAGCTTTTCTCCAGGGGACATTCAGTACTTC.

This chain uses TRBV7-2 with TRBJ2-1, with a possible D match to TRBD2 (5 bases). Looked up from germline, CDR1 is SGHTA and CDR2 is FQGNSA. The CDR3 has 14 residues. The V and J ends lost 1 base and 5 bases respectively, with 9 bases between them. The CDR3 reads CASSLGPGNNEQFF. The CDR3 DNA reads as TGTGCCAGCAGCTTAGGTCCGGGGAACAATGAGCAGTTCTTC.

V is TRBV5-4 and J is TRBJ2-7, with 13 positions matching TRBD2. CDR3 length: 13 amino acids. The junction had 2 bases not matched to a gene; V was cut back by 4 bases and J by 7 bases. Per the germline V gene, CDR1 is SGHNT and CDR2 is YYREEE (reference sequence). CDR3 bases: TGTGCCAGCAGCCCGGGACTAGCGGGGGAGCAGTACTTC. This gives the protein CASSPGLAGEQYF.

The J gene is TRBJ1-5, the V gene TRBV2; D unresolved. Trimming pared 0 bases from V and 6 bases from J, leaving 12 bases between. Germline V CDR1 and CDR2: SNHLY, FYNNEI. This CDR3 is built from 15 residues. The CDR3 coding sequence is TGTGCCAGCAGTGAAGCGCGTCGGGGATCTCAGCCCCAGCATTTT. Protein sequence: CASSEARRGSQPQHF.

The chain combines TRBV6-5 with TRBJ1-2, with 10 bases lining up with TRBD1. Germline CDR1 MNHEY, CDR2 SVGAGI. This CDR3 contains 15 residues. Trimming cost V 7 bases and J 5 bases; bases outside gene matches: 10. The CDR3 is CASTDRGEIQYGYTF. CDR3 nucleotide sequence: TGTGCCAGCACGGACAGGGGGGAAATACAGTATGGCTACACCTTC.

V gene TRBV5-4 combines with J gene TRBJ1-4; D gene ambiguous. Trimming shortened V by 1 base and J by 8 bases, and 12 bases separated the two germline ends. CDR1 SGHNT and CDR2 YYREEE come from the germline V gene (reference sequence). The length of the CDR3 is 14 residues. The CDR3 DNA follows: TGTGCCAGCAGCTTGAAATTGGGAGACGAAAAACTGTTTTTT. Translated: CASSLKLGDEKLFF.

The chain combines TRBV29-1 with TRBJ2-1; 9 bases line up with TRBD2. The CDR3 totals 14 residues. Germline assignment: CDR1 SQVTM and CDR2 ANQGSEA. After removal of 4 bases from V and 5 bases from J, the junction contained 6 bases not matched to a gene. The CDR3 loop reads CSVGGTSRNNEQFF. The CDR3 coding sequence is TGCAGCGTTGGAGGGACTAGCAGGAACAATGAGCAGTTCTTC.

In the case of this clone: The identical CDR3 is also encoded by other nucleotide sequences in the sample. The V and J genes are TRBV29-1 and TRBJ1-1; D might be TRBD1 (6 bases). V lost 4 bases and J lost 5, with 11 bases in between. The germline CDR1 and CDR2 sequences are SQVTM and ANQGSEA. The CDR3 length is 12 residues. The CDR3 nucleotides are TGCAGCGTTGGGGAGGGGGGTACTGAAGCTTTCTTT. Residues: CSVGEGGTEAFF.

This chain uses TRBV4-3 with TRBJ2-1, with a possible D match to TRBD2 (6 bases). The germline gives CDR1 LGHNA, CDR2 YSLEER. V was pared by 0 bases and J by 8 bases, with 14 bases between. The CDR3 covers 15 residues. The CDR3: CASSQEEGGTYEQFF. The CDR3 bases are TGCGCCAGCAGCCAAGAGGAGGGAGGAACCTATGAGCAGTTCTTC.

The chain recombines TRBV11-2 with TRBJ2-6, with D uncertain. The CDR3 covers 13 residues. Germline V CDR1 and CDR2: SGHAT, FQNNGV. The V gene lost 0 bases and the J gene lost 5 bases, with 2 bases spanning the gap. The CDR3 bases are TGTGCCAGCAGCTTAGATAGGGCCAACGTCCTGACTTTC. Protein product: CASSLDRANVLTF. The variable domain in full, completed from reference TRBV11-2 and TRBJ2-6, reads EAGVAQSPRYKIIEKRQSVAFWCNPISGHATLYWYQQILGQGPKLLIQFQNNGVVDDSQLPKDRFSAERLKGVDSTLKIQPAKLEDSAVYLCASSLDRANVLTFGAGSRLTVL.